This T cell receptor beta chain is drawn from a study of T cells in localized non-small cell lung cancer. Study-wide results and limits: Longer overall survival associated with higher blood T cell density; shorter survival with higher adjacent-lung clonality. Exceeding tumor, uninvolved adjacent lung had the highest T cell clonality.

Note on this clone: Its matching antigen is unknown.

Sequenced by immunoSEQ multiplex PCR; TCRdb stores in-frame clones only, minus some. Of about 15,000 clones in the sample, around 87% are singletons; the top ten hold around a quarter. The CDR3 extends over 16 amino acids. V lost 5 bases, J lost 0 bases, and 16 bases lay in between. Germline-derived CDR1 and CDR2 are MDHEN and SYDVKM. The TCR comes from a male donor at least 60 years old with stage II lung adenocarcinoma. This sample comprised peripheral blood mononuclear cells, obtained before any cancer treatment. The chain combines TRBV28 with TRBJ2-5; D is unclear. The CDR3 nucleotides read TGTGCCAGCAGTCCCCTTTCAACCCAGTACCAAGAGACCCAGTACTTC. It encodes CASSPLSTQYQETQYF. Complete variable domain (other parts from reference TRBV28 and TRBJ2-5): DVKVTQSSRYLVKRTGEKVFLECVQDMDHENMFWYRQDPGLGLRLIYFSYDVKMKEKGDIPEGYSVSREKKERFSLILESASTNQTSMYLCASSPLSTQYQETQYFGPGTRLLVL.